The rows below give T cell receptor beta chains drawn from one sample of a study of cytomegalovirus exposure and HLA in healthy donors. Produced via immunoSEQ multiplex PCR; TCRdb's table is partial and in-frame only. The sample lists 150,000 to 200,000 clones; roughly 72% were seen once. The sample consisted of PBMCs. The receptors come from a woman in her 30s in good health and CMV-seropositive. Both conserved end residues are part of each CDR3. Fields, in order: D gene, J gene, V gene, CDR3 protein. D genes are given only for firm matches.

-	TRBJ1-6	TRBV10-3	CAISAVADASPLHF
TRBD1	TRBJ2-7	TRBV19	CASRRADRVTYEQYF
TRBD1	TRBJ2-7	TRBV6-5	CASSYAGTGDSYEQYF
-	TRBJ1-2	TRBV19	CASSHTDRQGLITF
-	TRBJ1-4	TRBV18	CASSPGRGYEKLFF
-	TRBJ1-4	TRBV6-5	CASSYSIGGEKLFF
-	TRBJ2-3	TRBV29-1	CSVEITGDTQYF
TRBD2	TRBJ2-5	TRBV7-9	CASSLGALAGGETQYF
TRBD2	TRBJ2-2	TRBV5-1	CASSLAAGTRDTGELFF
-	TRBJ1-5	TRBV28	CASSSPLRNLNQPQHF
TRBD2	TRBJ2-7	TRBV13	CASRSSASGGSSSYEQYF
TRBD1	TRBJ2-2	TRBV5-1	CASSYGTANTGELFF
-	TRBJ2-2	TRBV9	CASSATVANTGELFF
TRBD2	TRBJ2-1	TRBV5-4	CASSLVAGDNEQFF
-	TRBJ2-1	TRBV7-2	CASSPLTAHNSEQFF
-	TRBJ2-6	TRBV27	CASSLLEGRGANVLTF
-	TRBJ1-1	TRBV19	CASSIIRNTEAFF
-	TRBJ2-5	TRBV20-1	CSARQQETQYF
TRBD2	TRBJ2-1	TRBV7-9	CATASWDYYNEQFF
-	TRBJ1-1	TRBV5-1	CASSGETLNTEAFF
TRBD2	TRBJ2-3	TRBV4-3	CASSRKSGRLGAGTQYF
TRBD2	TRBJ2-1	TRBV7-9	CASTMTSGYKDEQFF
-	TRBJ1-1	TRBV30	CAWSVQGWGTEAFF
TRBD1	TRBJ1-2	TRBV6-1	CASSQAGTEIYGYTF
TRBD1	TRBJ1-1	TRBV28	CASTDDRANTEAFF
-	TRBJ2-1	TRBV5-1	CASSLGRDEQFF
-	TRBJ2-7	TRBV19	CASSDNYEQYF
TRBD1	TRBJ2-2	TRBV19	CASSALHRGGTGELFF
TRBD2	TRBJ2-5	TRBV7-9	CASSLLASGGETQYF
TRBD2	TRBJ2-5	TRBV7-2	CASTQAGGETQYF
TRBD2	TRBJ2-2	TRBV7-2	CASRRTSSHTGELFF
TRBD1	TRBJ1-1	TRBV14	CASSQEQGTAHEAFF
TRBD2	TRBJ2-3	TRBV30	CAWQRSGRGDTQYF
-	TRBJ1-3	TRBV30	CGSGTGAAGNTIYF
TRBD1	TRBJ1-3	TRBV2	CASRSRGLGNTIYF
TRBD2	TRBJ2-1	TRBV5-1	CASSLVRLASNEQFF
TRBD1	TRBJ1-5	TRBV18	CASSPTGNQPQHF